The clone carrying this T cell receptor beta chain was counted a few times. Its specificity is not known. These data belong to a study of early T cells in non-severe SARS-CoV-2 infection. General study results and limits: Reliance on VDJdb matching favored anti-spike CD8 responses; private and CD4 specificities were missed.

The length of the CDR3 is 15 residues. The ends were cut back, 3 bases at V and 0 bases at J, with 9 bases in the middle. Molecules of cDNA were individually given unique molecular identifiers that were attached to them. TCRdb used MiXCR to reprocess the 5' RACE reads, holding one entry per CDR3 protein. The sample has tens of thousands of distinct CDR3 sequences, 4.5% to 7% seen once. V usage is TRBV12-3 or TRBV12-4 and J usage is TRBJ2-4, with a possible D match to TRBD2 (6 bases). The material sequenced was whole blood. This TCR came from an adult who was a healthcare worker with PCR-confirmed SARS-CoV-2 infection or an uninfected control (not recorded which). The CDR3 reads CASSLGGVAKNIQYF. DNA for the CDR3: TGTGCCAGCAGTTTGGGGGGAGTAGCCAAAAACATTCAGTACTTC.